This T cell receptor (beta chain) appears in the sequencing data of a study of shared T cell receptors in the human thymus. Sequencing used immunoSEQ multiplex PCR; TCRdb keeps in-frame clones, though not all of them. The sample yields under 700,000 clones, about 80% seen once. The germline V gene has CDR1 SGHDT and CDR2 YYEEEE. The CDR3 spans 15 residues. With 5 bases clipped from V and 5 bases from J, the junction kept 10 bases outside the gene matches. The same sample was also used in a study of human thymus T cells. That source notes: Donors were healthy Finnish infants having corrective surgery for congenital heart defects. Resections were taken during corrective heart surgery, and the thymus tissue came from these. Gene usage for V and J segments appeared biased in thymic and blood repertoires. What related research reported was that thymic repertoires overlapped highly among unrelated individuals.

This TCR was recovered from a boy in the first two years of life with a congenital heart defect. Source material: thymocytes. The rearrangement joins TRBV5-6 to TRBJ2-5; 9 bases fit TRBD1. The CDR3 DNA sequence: TGTGCCAGCAGACCGTTGGACAGGGGTCGCGAGACCCAGTACTTC. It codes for CASRPLDRGRETQYF.